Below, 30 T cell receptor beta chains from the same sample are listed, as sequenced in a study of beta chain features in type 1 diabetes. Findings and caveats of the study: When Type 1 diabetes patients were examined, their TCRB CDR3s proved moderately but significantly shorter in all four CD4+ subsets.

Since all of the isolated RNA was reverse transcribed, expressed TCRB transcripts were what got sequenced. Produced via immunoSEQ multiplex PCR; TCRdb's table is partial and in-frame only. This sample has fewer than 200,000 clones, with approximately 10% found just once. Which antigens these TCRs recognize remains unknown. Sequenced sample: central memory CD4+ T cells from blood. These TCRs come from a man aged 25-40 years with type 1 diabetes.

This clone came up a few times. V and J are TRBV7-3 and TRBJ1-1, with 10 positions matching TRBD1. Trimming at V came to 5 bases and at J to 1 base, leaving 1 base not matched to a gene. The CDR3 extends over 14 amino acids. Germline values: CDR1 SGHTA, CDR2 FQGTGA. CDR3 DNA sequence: TGTGCCAGCAGCCGGGACAGGGGGAACACTGAAGCTTTCTTT. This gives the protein CASSRDRGNTEAFF.

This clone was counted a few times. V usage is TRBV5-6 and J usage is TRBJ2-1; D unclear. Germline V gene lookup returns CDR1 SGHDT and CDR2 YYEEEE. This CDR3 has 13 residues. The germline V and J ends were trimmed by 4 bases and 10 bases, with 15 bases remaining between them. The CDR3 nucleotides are TGTGCCAGCAGCCCGCCGGTCTCGTCGGAGCAGTTCTTC. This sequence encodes CASSPPVSSEQFF.

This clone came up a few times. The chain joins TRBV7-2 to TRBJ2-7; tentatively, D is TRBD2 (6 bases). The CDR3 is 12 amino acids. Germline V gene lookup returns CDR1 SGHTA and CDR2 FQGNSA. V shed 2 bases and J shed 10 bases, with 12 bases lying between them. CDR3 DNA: TGTGCCAGCAGCTTAACGCGGGACTCACAGTACTTC. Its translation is CASSLTRDSQYF.

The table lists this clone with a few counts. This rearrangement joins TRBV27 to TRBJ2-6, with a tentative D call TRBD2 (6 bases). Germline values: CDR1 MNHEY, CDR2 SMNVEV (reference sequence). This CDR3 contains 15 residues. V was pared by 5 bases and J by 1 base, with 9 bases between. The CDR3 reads CASSDGGSGANVLTF. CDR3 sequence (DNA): TGTGCCAGCAGTGACGGGGGATCTGGGGCCAACGTCCTGACTTTC.

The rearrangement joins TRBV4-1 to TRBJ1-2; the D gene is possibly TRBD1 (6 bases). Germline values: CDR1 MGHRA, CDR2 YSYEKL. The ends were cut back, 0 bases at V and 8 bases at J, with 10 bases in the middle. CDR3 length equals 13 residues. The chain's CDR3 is CASSQDQGHGYTF. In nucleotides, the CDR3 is TGCGCCAGCAGCCAAGATCAGGGACACGGCTACACCTTC.

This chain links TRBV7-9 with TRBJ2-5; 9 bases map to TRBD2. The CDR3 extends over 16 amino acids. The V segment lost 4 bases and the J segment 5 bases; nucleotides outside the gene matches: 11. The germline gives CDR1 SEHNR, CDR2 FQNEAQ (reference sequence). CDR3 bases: TGTGCCAGCAGCTCTAGCGGGGCCGTGCTTAGGGAGACCCAGTACTTC. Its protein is CASSSSGAVLRETQYF.

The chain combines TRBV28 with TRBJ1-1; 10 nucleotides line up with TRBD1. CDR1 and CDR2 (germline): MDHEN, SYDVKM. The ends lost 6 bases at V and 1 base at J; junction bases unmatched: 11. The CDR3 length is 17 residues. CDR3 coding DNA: TGTGCCAGCAGCTTGGGACAGGGGAGGTTCGAGAACACTGAAGCTTTCTTT. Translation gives CASSLGQGRFENTEAFF.

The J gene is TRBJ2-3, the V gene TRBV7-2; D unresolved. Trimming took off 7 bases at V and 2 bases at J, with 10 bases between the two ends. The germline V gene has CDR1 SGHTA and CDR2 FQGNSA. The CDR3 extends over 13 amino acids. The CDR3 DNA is TGTGCCAGCAACACCAAGAACACAGATACGCAGTATTTT. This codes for CASNTKNTDTQYF.

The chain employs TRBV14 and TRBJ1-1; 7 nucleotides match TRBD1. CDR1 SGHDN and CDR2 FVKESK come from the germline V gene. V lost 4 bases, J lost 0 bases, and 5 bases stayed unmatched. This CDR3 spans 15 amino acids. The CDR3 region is CASSPSGTVNTEAFF. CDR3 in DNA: TGTGCCAGCAGCCCGTCCGGGACAGTGAACACTGAAGCTTTCTTT.

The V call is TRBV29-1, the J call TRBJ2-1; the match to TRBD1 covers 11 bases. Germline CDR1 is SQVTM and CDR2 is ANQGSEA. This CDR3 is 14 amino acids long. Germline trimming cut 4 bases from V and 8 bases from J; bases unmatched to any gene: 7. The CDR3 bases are TGCAGCGTTGCTTGGACAGGGGGCTCTTATGAGCAGTTCTTC. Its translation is CSVAWTGGSYEQFF.

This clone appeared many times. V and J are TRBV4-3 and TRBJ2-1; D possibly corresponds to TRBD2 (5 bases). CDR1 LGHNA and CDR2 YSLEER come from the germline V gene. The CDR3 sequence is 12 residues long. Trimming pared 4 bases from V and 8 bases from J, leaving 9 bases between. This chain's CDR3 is CASSRRGDEQFF. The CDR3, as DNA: TGCGCCAGCAGCCGCCGGGGAGATGAGCAGTTCTTC.

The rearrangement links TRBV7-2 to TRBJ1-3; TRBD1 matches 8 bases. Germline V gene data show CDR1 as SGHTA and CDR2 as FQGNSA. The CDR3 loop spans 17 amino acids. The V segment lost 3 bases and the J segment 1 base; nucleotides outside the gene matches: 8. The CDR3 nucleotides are TGTGCCAGCAGCTTCGCAGGGGGCCGTCAATCTGGAAACACCATATATTTT. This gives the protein CASSFAGGRQSGNTIYF.

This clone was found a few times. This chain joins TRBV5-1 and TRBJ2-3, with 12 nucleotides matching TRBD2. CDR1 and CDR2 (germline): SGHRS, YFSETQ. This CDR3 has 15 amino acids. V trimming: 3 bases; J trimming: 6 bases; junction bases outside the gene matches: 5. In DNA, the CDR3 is TGCGCCAGCAGCTCGCTAGCGGGAGGGACGGATACGCAGTATTTT. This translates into CASSSLAGGTDTQYF.

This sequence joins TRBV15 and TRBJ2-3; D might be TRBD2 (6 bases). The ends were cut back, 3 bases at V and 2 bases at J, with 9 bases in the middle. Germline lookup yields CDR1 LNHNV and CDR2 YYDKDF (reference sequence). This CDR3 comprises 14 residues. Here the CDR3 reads CATSSSGFTDTQYF. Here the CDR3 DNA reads TGTGCCACCAGCAGTAGCGGATTCACAGATACGCAGTATTTT.

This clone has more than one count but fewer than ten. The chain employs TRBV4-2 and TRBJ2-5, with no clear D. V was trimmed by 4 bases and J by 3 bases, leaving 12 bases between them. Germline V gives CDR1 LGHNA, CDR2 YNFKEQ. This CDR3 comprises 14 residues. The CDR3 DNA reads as TGTGCCAGCAGCCCCGGCGGCGACGAAGAGACCCAGTACTTC. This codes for CASSPGGDEETQYF.

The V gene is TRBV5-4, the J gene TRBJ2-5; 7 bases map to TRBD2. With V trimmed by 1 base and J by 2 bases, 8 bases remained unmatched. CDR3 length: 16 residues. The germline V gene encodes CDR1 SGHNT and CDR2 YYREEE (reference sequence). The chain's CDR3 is CASSLISAGSQETQYF. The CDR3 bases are TGTGCCAGCAGCTTGATATCAGCGGGAAGTCAAGAGACCCAGTACTTC.

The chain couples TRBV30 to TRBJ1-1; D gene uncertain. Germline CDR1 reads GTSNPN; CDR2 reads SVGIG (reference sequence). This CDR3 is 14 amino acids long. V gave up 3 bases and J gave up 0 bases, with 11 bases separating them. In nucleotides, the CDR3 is TGTGCCTGGAGGAGGGCAGCCTTGAACACTGAAGCTTTCTTT. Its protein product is CAWRRAALNTEAFF. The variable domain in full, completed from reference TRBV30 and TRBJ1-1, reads SQTIHQWPATLVQPVGSPLSLECTVEGTSNPNLYWYRQAAGRGLQLLFYSVGIGQISSEVPQNLSASRPQDRQFILSSKKLLLSDSGFYLCAWRRAALNTEAFFGQGTRLTVV.

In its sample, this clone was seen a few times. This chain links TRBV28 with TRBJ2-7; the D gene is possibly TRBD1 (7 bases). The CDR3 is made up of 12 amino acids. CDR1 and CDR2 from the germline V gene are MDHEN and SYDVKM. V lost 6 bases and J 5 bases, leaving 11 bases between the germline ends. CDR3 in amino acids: CASRTGRNEQYF. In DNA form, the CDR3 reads TGTGCCAGCAGGACAGGGAGGAACGAGCAGTACTTC.

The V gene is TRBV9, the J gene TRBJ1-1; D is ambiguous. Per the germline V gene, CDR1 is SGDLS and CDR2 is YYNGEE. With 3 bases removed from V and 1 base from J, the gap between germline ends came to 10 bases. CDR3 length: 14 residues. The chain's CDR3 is CASSAFAGNTEAFF. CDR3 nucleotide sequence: TGTGCCAGCAGCGCCTTTGCCGGGAACACTGAAGCTTTCTTT. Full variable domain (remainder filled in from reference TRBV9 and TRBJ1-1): DSGVTQTPKHLITATGQRVTLRCSPRSGDLSVYWYQQSLDQGLQFLIQYYNGEERAKGNILERFSAQQFPDLHSELNLSSLELGDSALYFCASSAFAGNTEAFFGQGTRLTVV.

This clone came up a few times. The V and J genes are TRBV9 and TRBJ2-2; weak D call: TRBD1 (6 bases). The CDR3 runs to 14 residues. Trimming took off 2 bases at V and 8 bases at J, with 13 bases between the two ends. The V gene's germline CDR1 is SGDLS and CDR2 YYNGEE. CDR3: CASSVRDTRGELFF. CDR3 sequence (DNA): TGTGCCAGCAGCGTCCGGGACACCCGGGGGGAGCTGTTTTTT.

CDR3 in DNA: TGTGCCAGCAGACTCGGGACACCTAACTGGATCAACTATGGCTACACCTTC. It yields the protein CASRLGTPNWINYGYTF. The chain joins TRBV5-6 to TRBJ1-2; maybe TRBD1 (6 bases). Looked up from germline, CDR1 is SGHDT and CDR2 is YYEEEE. The CDR3 contains 17 residues. V lost 5 bases to trimming and J lost 2 bases, with 22 bases between them.

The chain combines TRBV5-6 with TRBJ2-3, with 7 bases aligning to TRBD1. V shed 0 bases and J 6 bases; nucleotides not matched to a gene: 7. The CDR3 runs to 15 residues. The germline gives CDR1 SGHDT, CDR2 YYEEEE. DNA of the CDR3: TGTGCCAGCAGCTTGGACAGGGGCCAAATGGATACGCAGTATTTT. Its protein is CASSLDRGQMDTQYF.

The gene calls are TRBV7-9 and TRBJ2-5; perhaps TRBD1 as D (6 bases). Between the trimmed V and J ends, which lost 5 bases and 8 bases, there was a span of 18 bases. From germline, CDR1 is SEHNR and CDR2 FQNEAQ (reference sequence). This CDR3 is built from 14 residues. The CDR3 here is CASSVGQTRVTQYF. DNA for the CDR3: TGTGCCAGCAGCGTCGGACAGACAAGAGTAACCCAGTACTTC.

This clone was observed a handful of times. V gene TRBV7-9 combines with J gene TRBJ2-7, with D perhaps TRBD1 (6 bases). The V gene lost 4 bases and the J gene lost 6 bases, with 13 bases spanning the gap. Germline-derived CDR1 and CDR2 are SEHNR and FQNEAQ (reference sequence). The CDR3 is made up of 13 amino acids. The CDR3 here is CASSSHREGEQYF. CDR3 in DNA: TGTGCCAGCAGCTCACACAGGGAAGGCGAGCAGTACTTC.

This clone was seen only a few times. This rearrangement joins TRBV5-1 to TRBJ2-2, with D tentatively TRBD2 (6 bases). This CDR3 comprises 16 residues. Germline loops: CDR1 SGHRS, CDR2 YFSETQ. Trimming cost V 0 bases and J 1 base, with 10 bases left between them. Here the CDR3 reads CASSLVLAENTGELFF. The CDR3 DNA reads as TGCGCCAGCAGCTTGGTATTAGCGGAGAACACCGGGGAGCTGTTTTTT.

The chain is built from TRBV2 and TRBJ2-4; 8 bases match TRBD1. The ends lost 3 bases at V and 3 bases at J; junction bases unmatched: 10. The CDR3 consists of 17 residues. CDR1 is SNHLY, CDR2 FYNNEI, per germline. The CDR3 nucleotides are TGTGCCAGCAGTGAGGGGGGACAGGCCACTTTCAAAAACATTCAGTACTTC. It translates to CASSEGGQATFKNIQYF.

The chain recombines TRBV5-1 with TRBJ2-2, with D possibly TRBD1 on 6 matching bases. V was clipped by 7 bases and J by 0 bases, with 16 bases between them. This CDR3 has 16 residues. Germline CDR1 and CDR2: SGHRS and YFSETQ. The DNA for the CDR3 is TGCGCCAGCCGGGAACAGGGCGGCTCGAACACCGGGGAGCTGTTTTTT. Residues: CASREQGGSNTGELFF.

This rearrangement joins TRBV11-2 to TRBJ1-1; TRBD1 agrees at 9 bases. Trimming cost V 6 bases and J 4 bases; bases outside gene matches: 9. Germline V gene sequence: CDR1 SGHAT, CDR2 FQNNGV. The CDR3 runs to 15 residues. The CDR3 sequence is CASRKPGQGRTEAFF. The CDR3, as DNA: TGTGCCAGCAGGAAACCGGGACAGGGTCGCACTGAAGCTTTCTTT.

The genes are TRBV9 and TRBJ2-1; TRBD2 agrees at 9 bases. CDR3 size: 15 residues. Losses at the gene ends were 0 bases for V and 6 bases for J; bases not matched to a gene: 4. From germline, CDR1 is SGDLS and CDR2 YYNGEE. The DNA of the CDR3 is TGTGCCAGCAGCGTAGCCGGGACTAGCTTCAATGAGCAGTTCTTC. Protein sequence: CASSVAGTSFNEQFF.

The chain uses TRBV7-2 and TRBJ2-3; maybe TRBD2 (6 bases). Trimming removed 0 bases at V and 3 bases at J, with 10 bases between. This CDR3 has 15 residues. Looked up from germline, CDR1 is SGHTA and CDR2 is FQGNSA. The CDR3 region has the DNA TGTGCCAGCAGCTTAGCTCCTAGCGCTACAGATACGCAGTATTTT. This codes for CASSLAPSATDTQYF.